This TCR beta chain was observed in a study of shared clonotypes between healthy human individuals (dated by TCRdb to 2020 to 2022). For context, the study as a whole: The cohort comprised a couple of women and a few men aged 18 to 49 years. For each donor, CD4 naive and CD4 memory were each given three plates, CD8 naive was given two plates, and CD8 memory was given one plate. To estimate repertoire size and how much clonotype sharing occurs between individuals, the study deeply sequenced the blood TCR repertoires of roughly 5 healthy adults. To increase sequencing depth and limit assay-specific biases, different laboratories used diverse techniques to prepare libraries and sequence TCR repertoires. Each donor's leukapheresis produced roughly between about 0.8 and 10 billion PBMCs.

Points on this clone: What this receptor recognizes is not known. Base-call qualities are not available, and no considerably larger clone is one nucleotide away.

The donors were healthy, HIV-negative adults who had no recently reported acute infections or vaccinations. Every donor was a Caucasian adult residing in Nashville, Tennessee, USA. CD4+ T cells were enriched by magnetic negative selection, after which naive cells were positively selected on CD45RA and the negative fraction was taken as the memory subset. After blood collection by leukapheresis, PBMCs were isolated using Ficoll-Histopaque density gradient centrifugation and then cryopreserved in the vapor phase of liquid nitrogen. Analytical flow cytometry was used to check the purity and quantity of each magnetically sorted T cell population. From each sorted fraction, genomic DNA was isolated and quantified by UV absorbance on a Nanodrop 2000c. The paper's findings and limits, for the study overall: Incomplete sequencing was indicated by rarefaction of sorted-subset datasets, despite the large sequencing depth. Sampling was restricted to blood, and TCR repertoires in tissues likely differ from the TCR repertoires found in blood. Sharing across a handful of donors was observed for roughly 5% of naive CD4, over 3% of naive CD8, 2.3% of memory CD4, and about 0.39% of memory CD8 clonotypes. Clonotypes shared by all four sorted-subset donors showed higher generation probabilities than non-shared clonotypes. The genetic and exposure-history diversity represented was limited by the small number of donors. Naive subsets generally had larger estimated clonotype richness than memory subsets. Pairwise subsampling led to the expectation that sequencing depth would affect the degree of clonotype sharing among donors.

Using the deep immunoSEQ assay, multiplex PCR amplified TCR CDR3 regions from genomic DNA. Extracted genomic DNA from each cell subset was distributed evenly across all wells of several immunoSEQ 96-well plates, and each plate was treated as a replicate. For sorted subsets, each replicate PCR was loaded with approximately 190 ng genomic DNA, equivalent to 30,000 or so T cell genomes. Purified libraries were quantified with a Qubit 3.0 fluorometer, sized on a Bioanalyzer 2100, and re-quantified with the KAPA Library Quantification kit. Each immunoSEQ 96-well plate was sequenced on its own single-read 150-cycle Illumina NextSeq 550 flow cell. From the authors' description of their analysis: Because the immunoSEQ output included only junctional sequences and no quality scores, the filtering could not be the same as the filtering used for full-length reads. Sequences were annotated with PyIR, a Python wrapper for IgBLAST v1.9, using IMGT germline references to assign V/J genes and CDR3. Reads were filtered out if the reads had weak V/J assignments (E-value above 1e-6), no CDR3, stop codons, out-of-frame junctions, or ambiguous translated residues. V3J clonotypes were defined as sequences sharing the same inferred V gene, J gene, and CDR3 amino acid sequence. The percentage overlap between two repertoires was calculated by dividing the number of shared unique clonotypes by the size of the smaller repertoire. Richness of each repertoire was evaluated using RTK rarefaction, the Chao1 estimator, and Recon v2.1 estimates of unobserved clonotypes. OLGA was used to compute generation probabilities for all TCRbeta clonotypes that the gDNA method yielded from several donors. This immuneACCESS table, as held by TCRdb, lists in-frame sequences with V and J called but not all clones. Of the missing ones, under half trace to an unresolved V gene in checked studies; the others have no known cause. The V and J calls and clone size are taken from that table; D and trimming were inferred from the DNA. The table for this sample lists hundreds of thousands of clones; less than 96% of them were counted only once. The ten top clones hold about 0.064% of the sample.

V and J lose 8 bases and 4 bases, and a span of 14 bases separates them. The CDR3 contains 14 residues, cysteine and phenylalanine counted. Only the CDR3 region is kept as DNA, spanning 42 bases read in frame from base 1. Taken from the germline V gene (reference sequence), the CDR1 and CDR2 loops are MNHNY and SVGAGI. The sequence was obtained from a woman aged 30 to 39 in good health. Sequencing input: naive CD4+ T cells sorted from blood. The sample's cell subset or site label, decoded: CD45RA+ positively selected. The sequence is built from TRBV6-6 and TRBJ2-2, and possibly TRBD2, on 5 matching bases. The nucleotide sequence reads TGTGCCAGCCTTAGGGCGGGCGTCACCGGGGAGCTGTTTTTT. Its coded protein is CASLRAGVTGELFF.